This TCR beta chain derives from a study of blood T cell repertoires in COVID-19. Study summary: The United States, Italy and Spain provided the acute and convalescent COVID-19 samples. Sources were T cells, B-cell-depleted T cells, or PBMCs; the material itself was cDNA or gDNA.

In the original analysis: Amplification of reference gene primers provided the estimated nucleated cell counts. Data came from immunoSEQ multiplex PCR; TCRdb stores just in-frame clones and leaves some out. The V and J calls and clone size come from that table; D and trimming were worked out from the DNA. Here the sample spans 75,000 or so clones, around four fifths being singletons. V was shortened by 5 bases and J by 3 bases, with 4 bases between the two germline ends. Per germline, CDR1 SGHTA and CDR2 FQGTGA. CDR3 length: 12 residues. Material for sequencing was peripheral blood. The chain combines TRBV7-3 with TRBJ2-2; D is unclear. The source of this sequence is a woman of 80 years or more with acute or convalescent COVID-19. The CDR3 DNA reads TGTGCCAGCAGCCTCTACACCGGGGAGCTGTTTTTT. Amino acid sequence: CASSLYTGELFF.